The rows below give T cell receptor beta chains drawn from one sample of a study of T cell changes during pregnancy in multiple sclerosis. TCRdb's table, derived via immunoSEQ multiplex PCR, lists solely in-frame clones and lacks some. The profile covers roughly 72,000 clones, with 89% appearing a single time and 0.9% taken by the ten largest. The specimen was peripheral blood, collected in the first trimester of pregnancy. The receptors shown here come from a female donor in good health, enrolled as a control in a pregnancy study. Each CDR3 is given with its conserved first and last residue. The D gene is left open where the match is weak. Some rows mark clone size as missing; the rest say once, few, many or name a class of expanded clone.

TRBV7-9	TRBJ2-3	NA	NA	CASSLSGRLKTDTQYF	TGTGCCAGCAGCTTAAGCGGGCGGCTCAAGACAGATACGCAGTATTTT
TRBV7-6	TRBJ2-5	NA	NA	CASSLRRETQYF	TGTGCCAGCAGCCTTAGGCGGGAGACCCAGTACTTC
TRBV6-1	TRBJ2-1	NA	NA	CASRARGNNEQFF	TGTGCCAGCAGGGCGCGGGGAAACAATGAGCAGTTCTTC
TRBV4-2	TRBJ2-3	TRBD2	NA	CASSQESPRLAGVTDTQYF	TGTGCCAGCAGCCAAGAATCACCGCGTCTAGCGGGAGTCACAGATACGCAGTATTTT
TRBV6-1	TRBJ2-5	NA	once	CASSGGGQQETQYF	TGTGCCAGCAGTGGAGGCGGACAGCAAGAGACCCAGTACTTC
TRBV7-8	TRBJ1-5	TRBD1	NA	CASSLASGTGPSNQPQHF	TGTGCCAGCAGCTTAGCATCTGGGACAGGACCTAGCAATCAGCCCCAGCATTTT
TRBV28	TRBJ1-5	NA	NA	CASSLGIGRGGNQPQHF	TGTGCCAGCAGTTTGGGAATAGGGAGGGGCGGCAATCAGCCCCAGCATTTT
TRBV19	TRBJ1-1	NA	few	CASSNPRQANTEAFF	TGTGCCAGTAGTAATCCTCGGCAGGCTAACACTGAAGCTTTCTTT
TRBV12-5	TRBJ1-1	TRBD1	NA	CASGDLRGRRAEAFF	TGTGCTAGTGGTGACCTCAGGGGGCGAAGGGCTGAAGCTTTCTTT
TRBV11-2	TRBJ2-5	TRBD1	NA	CASSPWDRLQETQYF	TGTGCCAGCAGCCCCTGGGACAGACTCCAAGAGACCCAGTACTTC
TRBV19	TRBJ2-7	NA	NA	CASSIVRGPSYEQYF	TGTGCCAGTAGTATAGTCAGGGGCCCATCCTACGAGCAGTACTTC
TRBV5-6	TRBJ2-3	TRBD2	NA	CASSLEPSGRGQIRYF	TGTGCCAGCAGCTTGGAGCCTAGCGGGAGGGGACAGATACGGTATTTT
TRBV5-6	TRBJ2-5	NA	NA	CASSRRSSSAGNRETQYF	TGTGCCAGCAGCCGTCGCAGCTCTTCGGCGGGTAATAGGGAGACCCAGTACTTC
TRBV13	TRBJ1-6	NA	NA	CASRTNRDGYNSPLHF	TGTGCCAGCAGGACGAACAGGGACGGCTATAATTCACCCCTCCACTTT
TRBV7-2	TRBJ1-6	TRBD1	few	CASSDRQGRSPLHF	TGTGCCAGCAGCGACCGACAGGGCAGGTCACCCCTCCACTTT
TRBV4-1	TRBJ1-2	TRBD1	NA	CASSLGTVGYTF	TGCGCCAGCAGCCTCGGGACAGTCGGCTACACCTTC
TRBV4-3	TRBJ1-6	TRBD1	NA	CASPQGISSYNSPLHF	TGCGCCAGCCCACAGGGGATCAGCTCCTATAATTCACCCCTCCACTTT
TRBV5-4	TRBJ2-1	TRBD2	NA	CASSFGAGAYNEQFF	TGTGCCAGCAGCTTTGGAGCGGGGGCCTACAATGAGCAGTTCTTC
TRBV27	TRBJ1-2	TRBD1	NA	CASSPTGTGRPGYTF	TGTGCCAGCAGTCCCACCGGGACAGGGAGACCTGGCTACACCTTC
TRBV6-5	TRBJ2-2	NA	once	CASSYSRVGELFF	TGTGCCAGCAGTTACTCCAGGGTCGGGGAGCTGTTTTTT
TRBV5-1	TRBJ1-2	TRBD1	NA	CASSPDRGHGYTF	TGCGCCAGCAGTCCGGACAGGGGACACGGCTACACCTTC
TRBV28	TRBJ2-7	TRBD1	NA	CASVGTGGFNEQYF	TGTGCCAGTGTAGGGACAGGGGGATTCAACGAGCAGTACTTC
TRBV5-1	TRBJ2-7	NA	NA	CASSLGSGGNSYEQYF	TGCGCCAGCAGCTTGGGGTCGGGGGGCAACTCCTACGAGCAGTACTTC
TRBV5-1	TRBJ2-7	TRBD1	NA	CASSFGTGAREQYF	TGCGCCAGCAGCTTTGGGACAGGGGCGCGGGAGCAGTACTTC
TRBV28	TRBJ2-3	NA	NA	CASSSPGDPKHTDTQYF	TGTGCCAGCAGCTCTCCGGGAGATCCAAAGCACACAGATACGCAGTATTTT
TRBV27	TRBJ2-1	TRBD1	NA	CASSQTGYNEQFF	TGTGCCAGCAGTCAGACAGGGTACAATGAGCAGTTCTTC
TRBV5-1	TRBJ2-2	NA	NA	CASSSGTTNTGELFF	TGCGCCAGCAGCTCCGGGACAACGAACACCGGGGAGCTGTTTTTT
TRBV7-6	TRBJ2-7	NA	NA	CASSRGSSYEQYF	TGTGCCAGCAGCCGGGGTAGCTCCTACGAGCAGTACTTC
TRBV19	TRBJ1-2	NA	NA	CASTPPGFRSGYTF	TGTGCCAGTACCCCCCCGGGGTTCCGTAGTGGCTACACCTTC
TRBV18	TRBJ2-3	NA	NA	CASSTTTGSGGTQYF	TGTGCCAGCTCAACGACTACGGGATCGGGCGGTACGCAGTATTTT
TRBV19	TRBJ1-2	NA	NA	CASSIPAQPYGYTF	TGTGCCAGTAGTATCCCCGCACAGCCCTATGGCTACACCTTC
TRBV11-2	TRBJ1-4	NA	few	CASRGRDTATNEKLFF	TGTGCCAGCAGGGGTAGGGACACCGCAACTAATGAAAAACTGTTTTTT
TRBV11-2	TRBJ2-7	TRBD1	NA	CASSATGTGLGEQYF	TGTGCCAGCAGCGCTACCGGGACAGGGCTTGGCGAGCAGTACTTC
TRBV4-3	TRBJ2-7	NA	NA	CASSQEGRYEQYF	TGCGCCAGCAGCCAAGAAGGGAGGTACGAGCAGTACTTC
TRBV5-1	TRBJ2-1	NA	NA	CASRQSAERRSYNEQFF	TGCGCCAGCCGCCAATCAGCGGAGAGGCGATCCTACAATGAGCAGTTCTTC
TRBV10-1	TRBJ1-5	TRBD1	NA	CAAVGTGPNQPQHF	TGCGCCGCCGTAGGGACAGGGCCCAATCAGCCCCAGCATTTT
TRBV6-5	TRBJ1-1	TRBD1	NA	CASRGNRGRNTEAFF	TGTGCCAGCAGGGGGAACAGGGGGCGGAACACTGAAGCTTTCTTT
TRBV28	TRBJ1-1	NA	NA	CAAGYEGWGNTEAFF	TGTGCCGCGGGGTATGAGGGCTGGGGGAACACTGAAGCTTTCTTT
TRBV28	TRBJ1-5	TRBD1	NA	CASSAPGGNQPQHF	TGTGCCAGCAGTGCCCCAGGGGGGAATCAGCCCCAGCATTTT
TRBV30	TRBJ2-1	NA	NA	CAWSGQSSYNEQFF	TGTGCCTGGAGCGGACAGAGCTCCTACAATGAGCAGTTCTTC
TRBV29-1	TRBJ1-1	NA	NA	CSVEGGRTEAFF	TGCAGCGTTGAAGGAGGCCGCACTGAAGCTTTCTTT
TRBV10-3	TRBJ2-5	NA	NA	CAIGTGYQETQYF	TGTGCCATCGGCACAGGTTACCAAGAGACCCAGTACTTC
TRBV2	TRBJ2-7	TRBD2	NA	CASRTGREGFYEQYF	TGTGCCAGCAGGACGGGGCGGGAGGGTTTCTACGAGCAGTACTTC
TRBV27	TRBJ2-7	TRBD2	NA	CASGREYEQYF	TGTGCCAGTGGGAGGGAGTACGAGCAGTACTTC
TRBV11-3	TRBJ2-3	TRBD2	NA	CASSPGTAGESDTQYF	TGTGCCAGCAGCCCCGGGACGGCGGGGGAGTCAGATACGCAGTATTTT
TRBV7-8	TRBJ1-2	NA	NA	CASSLVSIDGYTF	TGTGCCAGCAGCTTAGTTAGTATAGATGGCTACACCTTC
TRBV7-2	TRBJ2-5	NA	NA	CASSTRTVPGTQYF	TGTGCCAGCAGCACTCGGACAGTCCCGGGGACCCAGTACTTC
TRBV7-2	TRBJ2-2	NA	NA	CASSLGWHLEEGRTGELFF	TGTGCCAGCAGCTTAGGCTGGCACCTGGAGGAGGGTCGTACCGGGGAGCTGTTTTTT
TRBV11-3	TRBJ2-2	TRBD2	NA	CASSPRGGGPHGELFF	TGTGCCAGCAGCCCACGGGGGGGAGGGCCGCACGGGGAGCTGTTTTTT
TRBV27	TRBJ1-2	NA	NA	CASSSYLGGESRNGYTF	TGTGCCAGCAGTTCCTATTTAGGGGGGGAGTCTAGGAATGGCTACACCTTC
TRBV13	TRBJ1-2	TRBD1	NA	CASSSWDSLGGYTF	TGTGCCAGCAGCTCATGGGACAGCTTAGGTGGCTACACCTTC
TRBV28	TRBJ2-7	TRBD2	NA	CASSLSSGRIHEQYF	TGTGCCAGCAGTTTATCTAGCGGGAGGATCCACGAGCAGTACTTC
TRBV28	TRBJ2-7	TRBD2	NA	CASSLSTSGSNEQYF	TGTGCCAGCAGTTTAAGCACTAGCGGGAGTAACGAGCAGTACTTC
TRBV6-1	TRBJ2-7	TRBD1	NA	CASSESEGTGSDEQYF	TGTGCCAGCAGTGAATCGGAAGGGACAGGGTCCGACGAGCAGTACTTC
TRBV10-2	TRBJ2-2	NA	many	CASSDVPPNTGELFF	TGCGCCAGCAGTGATGTCCCTCCCAACACCGGGGAGCTGTTTTTT